The sample holds a few counts of the clone carrying this TCR beta chain. Its antigen is still unknown. A read error may account for a junction end that differs from germline. The CDR3 runs to 16 residues. Germline CDR1 is MNHEY and CDR2 is SMNVEV (reference sequence). This record comes from a study of post-analysis software for immune sequencing data. Study summary: Relapsing-remitting, secondary progressive and progressive-relapsing forms made up the multiple sclerosis disease courses.

Study-wide results and limits: Under F measure analysis, samples from one preparation batch co-clustered strongly. The normalized Chao1 diversity of multiple sclerosis patients was significantly lower than that of controls. TRBV5-6, TRBV5-1 and TRBV20-1 belonged to a set of roughly five TRBV segments that were more frequent in patients than controls.

Unique molecular identifiers were present in the TCR beta cDNA libraries. The source material, about 0.9 to 11 million T cells, gave rise to about 490,000 cDNA molecules. MiXCR was run by TCRdb on the PCR reads, yielding one entry per CDR3 protein. The sample lists fewer than 850,000 distinct CDR3 sequences, about 43% occurring once. The gene calls are TRBV27 and TRBJ2-1, with 7 nucleotides matching TRBD2. This sequence originates from a girl aged 5-17 years with multiple sclerosis. Material: blood. The CDR3 DNA reads TGTGCCAGCGACGCCTCAGCGGGACTTTTTGGCAATGAGCAGTTCTTT. Its protein is CASDASAGLFGNEQFF.